This is a list of T cell receptor beta chains from one sample in a study of beta chain features in type 1 diabetes. The protocol was immunoSEQ multiplex PCR, while the TCRdb copy is restricted to in-frame clones and leaves out a portion. This table holds roughly 290,000 clones, 14% to 15% found once. The sample taken for sequencing was naive CD4+ T cells from blood. The receptors shown here come from a man between 18 and 35 years old with type 1 diabetes. Each CDR3 is given with its conserved first and last residue. Each record gives: V gene, J gene, D gene, clone size, CDR3 DNA, CDR3 protein. D genes are given only for firm matches. Not all rows give a size; the values are once, few, many and, for expanded clones, a class.

TRBV7-2	TRBJ2-4	-	few	TGTGCCAGCAGCTCTCCAGGGTCGCGAACCAAAAACATTCAGTACTTC	CASSSPGSRTKNIQYF
TRBV5-1	TRBJ2-3	-	-	TGCGCCAGCAGCTTGTTAGGCGGTAGCACAGATACGCAGTATTTT	CASSLLGGSTDTQYF
TRBV6-5	TRBJ1-1	-	-	TGTGCCAGCCTGGCATTCAACACTGAAGCTTTCTTT	CASLAFNTEAFF
TRBV9	TRBJ2-1	TRBD2	-	TGTGCCAGCACCATGGAAGCGGGGGCCCCAGGCAATGAGCAGTTCTTC	CASTMEAGAPGNEQFF
TRBV5-4	TRBJ2-3	-	few	TGTGCCAGCAGCGCCGGCGGGACTGTAACAGATACGCAGTATTTT	CASSAGGTVTDTQYF
TRBV28	TRBJ2-2	-	few	TGTGCCAGCAGCCGACCGGGGGTGGACGGGGAGCTGTTTTTT	CASSRPGVDGELFF
TRBV4-2	TRBJ2-5	-	-	TGTGCCAGCAGCCAAGATGCCAGGCAAGAGACCCAGTACTTC	CASSQDARQETQYF
TRBV13	TRBJ2-1	TRBD2	few	TGTGCCAGCAGCTGGGGCGGGCTAGCGGTATACAATGAGCAGTTCTTC	CASSWGGLAVYNEQFF
TRBV2	TRBJ2-3	TRBD2	few	TGTGCCAGCCGGCGGGGGGAAAGCACAGATACGCAGTATTTT	CASRRGESTDTQYF
TRBV9	TRBJ1-1	-	few	TGTGCCAGCAGCGTAGCCGGTACAGGGCTGACTGAAGCTTTCTTT	CASSVAGTGLTEAFF
TRBV29-1	TRBJ2-7	-	few	TGCAGCGTCCGAGGGTCGGCTACCTACGAGCAGTACTTC	CSVRGSATYEQYF
TRBV5-4	TRBJ2-7	TRBD2	few	TGTGCCAGCAGCTTGGCCGGCGGGAGAGCCCACGAGCAGTACTTC	CASSLAGGRAHEQYF
TRBV7-2	TRBJ2-5	-	few	TGTGCCAGCAGCTTAGAGCGTCGTGACAGCCAAGAGACCCAGTACTTC	CASSLERRDSQETQYF
TRBV19	TRBJ1-1	TRBD1	-	TGTGCCAGTATGGGACAGGGGCGGACTGAAGCTTTCTTT	CASMGQGRTEAFF
TRBV5-6	TRBJ2-4	TRBD1	-	TGTGCCAGCAGCTCTCCGGGACAGGGTGACATTCAGTACTTC	CASSSPGQGDIQYF
TRBV7-2	TRBJ2-4	TRBD2	few	TGTGCCAGCAGCTTAGTTCGGCTAGCGGGAGTCAAAAACATTCAGTACTTC	CASSLVRLAGVKNIQYF
TRBV7-9	TRBJ2-1	-	-	TGTGCCAGCAGCGGGGGGTCGGGTTACAATGAGCAGTTCTTC	CASSGGSGYNEQFF
TRBV14	TRBJ2-1	-	few	TGTGCCAGCAGCCAGGCCTCCGGCGGAACCCAGTTCTTC	CASSQASGGTQFF
TRBV5-1	TRBJ2-1	-	few	TGCGCCAGCAGCTTGGACAGGGCTGATGAGCAGTTCTTC	CASSLDRADEQFF
TRBV5-4	TRBJ2-1	TRBD2	-	TGTGCCAGCAGCTTGGGGGCGTCGCGGGAGGTCTACAATGAGCAGTTCTTC	CASSLGASREVYNEQFF
TRBV18	TRBJ2-7	TRBD2	few	TGTGCCAGCTCACCAAACCCGGGAGGGTTGCGGGAGCAGTACTTC	CASSPNPGGLREQYF
TRBV7-9	TRBJ2-3	-	few	TGTGCCAGCAGCTCGGAGGGAGTCGGCACAGATACGCAGTATTTT	CASSSEGVGTDTQYF
TRBV5-6	TRBJ2-3	TRBD1	-	TGTGCCAGCAGCTTGGGGGACAGGGGACGGGGGACAGATACGCAGTATTTT	CASSLGDRGRGTDTQYF
TRBV19	TRBJ1-2	TRBD1	-	TGTGCCAGTAGTACGGACAGGGGTCGCAGCTATGGCTACACCTTC	CASSTDRGRSYGYTF
TRBV28	TRBJ1-6	-	-	TGTGCCAGCAGTTTAGCCAGGGATAATTCACCCCTCCACTTT	CASSLARDNSPLHF
TRBV7-9	TRBJ2-4	TRBD1	-	TGTGCCAGCAGCCAGAGACAGGGGAAAAACATTCAGTACTTC	CASSQRQGKNIQYF
TRBV6-5	TRBJ2-7	TRBD1	-	TGTGCCAGCAGTTACGACGACAGGGGTTACGAGCAGTACTTC	CASSYDDRGYEQYF
TRBV6-5	TRBJ1-2	-	few	TGTGCCAGCAGTTATCTCGGCGGGGGCTACACCTTC	CASSYLGGGYTF
TRBV23-1	TRBJ2-3	-	few	TGCGCCAGCAGTCAGGGCAGCTCTAGCACAGATACGCAGTATTTT	CASSQGSSSTDTQYF
TRBV6-5	TRBJ2-3	TRBD2	-	TGTGCCAGCAGTTACTCGGCACTAGCGGGCACAGATACGCAGTATTTT	CASSYSALAGTDTQYF
TRBV29-1	TRBJ1-1	TRBD1	few	TGCAGCGTGGCCCTGACAGGGCGAGACGCCACTGAAGCTTTCTTT	CSVALTGRDATEAFF
TRBV19	TRBJ1-6	-	few	TGTGCCAGTAGTATCTTCGAGGGAAGCAATTCACCCCTCCACTTT	CASSIFEGSNSPLHF
TRBV5-1	TRBJ2-1	-	few	TGCGCCAGCAGCTTGGGCAGTTCGAACAATGAGCAGTTCTTC	CASSLGSSNNEQFF
TRBV7-2	TRBJ1-1	TRBD1	-	TGTGCCAGCAGCAGGGACAGGGGGGGGATGGCTGAAGCTTTCTTT	CASSRDRGGMAEAFF
TRBV14	TRBJ2-1	TRBD2	few	TGTGCCAGCAGCCAGAAAAGCGGGAGCATGACCTACAATGAGCAGTTCTTC	CASSQKSGSMTYNEQFF
TRBV7-9	TRBJ1-4	-	-	TGTGCCAGCAGCTTAAGGGGGTCAAAACTGTTTTTT	CASSLRGSKLFF
TRBV2	TRBJ1-5	-	-	TGTGCCAGCAGTGAGGGCAGGGGAATCCAGCCCCAGCATTTT	CASSEGRGIQPQHF
TRBV11-2	TRBJ1-1	TRBD1	few	TGTGCCAGCAGTCGTGACAGGGTATGGACTGAAGCTTTCTTT	CASSRDRVWTEAFF